This T cell receptor (beta chain) comes out of a study of blood T cells in healthy people across ages. This clonotype was detected a few times. The authors drew about 10 milliliters of peripheral blood from each donor. Total RNA extracted from each sample amounted to at least 5 micrograms. The second PCR ran about 6 to 11 cycles with a sample-barcoded 5' primer and J-beta primers. Every single cDNA molecule received a tag from a template-switch adaptor with 12 random nucleotides. TCRdb recomputed calls from the 5' RACE reads with MiXCR, one row per CDR3 protein. The sample lists over 950,000 distinct CDR3 sequences, roughly half occurring once. Trimming removed 4 bases from V and 4 bases from J; junction bases left unmatched: 4. CDR1 MNHEY and CDR2 SMNVEV come from the germline V gene (reference sequence). This CDR3 spans 15 amino acids.

The receptor was isolated from a woman in her fifties or sixties in good health. Specimen: blood. V gene TRBV27 combines with J gene TRBJ2-7, with 13 bases lining up with TRBD2. DNA of the CDR3: TGTGCCAGCAGTTGGACTAGCGGGGGCCTTTACGAGCAGTACTTC. As protein: CASSWTSGGLYEQYF.